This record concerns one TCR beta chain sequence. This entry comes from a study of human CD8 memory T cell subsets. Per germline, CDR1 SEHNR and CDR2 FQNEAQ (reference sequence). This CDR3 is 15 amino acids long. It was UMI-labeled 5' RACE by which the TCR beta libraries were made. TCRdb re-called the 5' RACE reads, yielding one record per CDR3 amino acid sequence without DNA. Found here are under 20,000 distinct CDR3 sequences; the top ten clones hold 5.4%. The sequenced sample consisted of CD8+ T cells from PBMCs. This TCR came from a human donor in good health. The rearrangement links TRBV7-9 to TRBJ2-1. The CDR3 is CASSFSGTDYNEQFF.